Each of the 22 T cell receptor beta chains below was sequenced from the same sample in a study of blood T cell repertoires in COVID-19. The table came from immunoSEQ multiplex PCR; TCRdb's copy has only in-frame clones and leaves some out. In the table there are over 100,000 clones, 80% to 90% of which are singletons. Sequencing was performed on peripheral blood. The receptors here all came from a man aged 45 to 65 with acute or convalescent COVID-19.

The chain couples TRBV11-2 to TRBJ2-1; 12 positions agree with TRBD2. V shed 5 bases, J shed 7 bases, and the junction held 6 bases outside the gene matches. CDR1 SGHAT and CDR2 FQNNGV come from the germline V gene. This CDR3 is 15 amino acids long. In DNA form, the CDR3 reads TGTGCCAGCAGCCACCTAGCGGGGGGGGAGAATGAGCAGTTCTTC. Its protein is CASSHLAGGENEQFF.

The chain combines TRBV2 with TRBJ2-1, with 9 bases identical to TRBD1. V dropped 6 bases and J dropped 1; count of bases not matched to a gene: 4. There are 15 residues in the CDR3. In germline, CDR1 is SNHLY, CDR2 FYNNEI. CDR3 loop: CASSSGQGSYNEQFF. The CDR3, as DNA: TGTGCCAGCAGCTCGGGACAGGGATCCTACAATGAGCAGTTCTTC. Full variable domain (rest looked up from reference TRBV2 and TRBJ2-1): EPEVTQTPSHQVTQMGQEVILRCVPISNHLYFYWYRQILGQKVEFLVSFYNNEISEKSEIFDDQFSVERPDGSNFTLKIRSTKLEDSAMYFCASSSGQGSYNEQFFGPGTRLTVL.

This clone has only one observation. This sequence joins TRBV7-2 and TRBJ2-5, with a weak D call TRBD2 (6 bases). Trimming removed 5 bases at V and 4 bases at J, with 17 bases between. CDR3 size: 15 residues. Germline values: CDR1 SGHTA, CDR2 FQGNSA. DNA for the CDR3: TGTGCCAGCAGCCTCGAGGAGGGTTGGGGAGAGACCCAGTACTTC. Translating it yields CASSLEEGWGETQYF.

CDR3 DNA sequence: TGTGCCAGCAGCCGGGGGGGCAATGAGCAGTTCTTC. Translation: CASSRGGNEQFF. The chain uses TRBV9 and TRBJ2-1; 8 positions match TRBD2. This CDR3 has 12 residues. V lost 4 bases to trimming and J lost 6 bases; unmatched junction nucleotides: 0. Germline lookup yields CDR1 SGDLS and CDR2 YYNGEE.

This rearrangement joins TRBV6-1 to TRBJ2-2; perhaps TRBD1 as D (5 bases). The CDR3 loop spans 14 amino acids. V shed 3 bases and J shed 6 bases, with 11 bases lying between them. Germline assignment: CDR1 MNHNS and CDR2 SASEGT. CDR3 coding DNA: TGTGCCAGCAGTGAGCTTAGGGGCGCCGGGGAGCTGTTTTTT. It codes for CASSELRGAGELFF.

This clone is a singleton in its sample. The rearrangement uses TRBV15 and TRBJ2-2; TRBD1 is a possible D gene (5 bases). V was clipped by 0 bases and J by 5 bases, with 16 bases between them. The CDR3 contains 17 residues. Germline V gene sequence: CDR1 LNHNV, CDR2 YYDKDF (reference sequence). The CDR3 sequence: CATSRDQGRVETGELFF. CDR3 DNA: TGTGCCACCAGCAGAGATCAGGGCAGGGTAGAAACCGGGGAGCTGTTTTTT.

The chain joins TRBV5-6 to TRBJ2-2; 7 nucleotides match TRBD2. The CDR3 is made up of 13 amino acids. The germline V gene has CDR1 SGHDT and CDR2 YYEEEE. After removal of 4 bases from V and 6 bases from J, the junction contained 3 bases not matched to a gene. The CDR3 region is CASSISGPGELFF. For the CDR3, the DNA is TGTGCCAGCAGCATTAGCGGGCCCGGGGAGCTGTTTTTT.

V usage is TRBV5-6 and J usage is TRBJ2-5; tentatively, D is TRBD2 (6 bases). V lost 4 bases to trimming and J lost 0 bases, with 10 bases between them. The germline V gene encodes CDR1 SGHDT and CDR2 YYEEEE. The CDR3 covers 14 residues. CDR3 loop: CASSPGVNQETQYF. The DNA of the CDR3 is TGTGCCAGCAGCCCGGGAGTGAACCAAGAGACCCAGTACTTC. The complete variable domain, with remaining parts taken from reference TRBV5-6 and TRBJ2-5, reads DAGVTQSPTHLIKTRGQQVTLRCSPKSGHDTVSWYQQALGQGPQFIFQYYEEEERQRGNFPDRFSGHQFPNYSSELNVNALLLGDSALYLCASSPGVNQETQYFGPGTRLLVL.

Here the CDR3 DNA reads TGTGCCAGCAGCTCAAACGTAGCAACTAATGAAAAACTGTTTTTT. This codes for CASSSNVATNEKLFF. The chain employs TRBV11-2 and TRBJ1-4; D gene uncertain. Per the germline V gene, CDR1 is SGHAT and CDR2 is FQNNGV. The CDR3 contains 15 residues. V was shortened by 4 bases and J by 0 bases, with 9 bases between the two germline ends.

The rearrangement uses TRBV10-3 and TRBJ2-1, with 10 bases lining up with TRBD2. Germline V gives CDR1 ENHRY, CDR2 SYGVKD. This CDR3 is 15 amino acids long. With 7 bases clipped from V and 4 bases from J, the junction kept 7 bases outside the gene matches. CDR3 protein: CAINPTSGVYNEQFF. The CDR3 nucleotides are TGTGCCATCAACCCCACTAGCGGGGTATACAATGAGCAGTTCTTC.

The chain combines TRBV3-1 (or the pseudogene TRBV3-2) with TRBJ2-7; a possible D gene is TRBD2 (6 bases). The CDR3 spans 14 residues. The germline CDR1 and CDR2 sequences are LGHDT and YNNKEL (reference sequence). Trimming cost V 3 bases and J 6 bases, with 15 bases left between them. The CDR3 region has the DNA TGTGCCAGCAGCCACTCGGGAGCTGAGGGCGAGCAGTACTTC. This sequence encodes CASSHSGAEGEQYF.

This sequence joins TRBV19 and TRBJ1-1, with 7 bases fitting TRBD1. The CDR3 is 12 residues long. Germline V gene lookup returns CDR1 LNHDA and CDR2 SQIVND (reference sequence). V lost 6 bases and J lost 3; bases outside the gene matches: 1. The CDR3 here is CASRDRDTEAFF. In DNA, the CDR3 is TGTGCCAGTAGAGACAGGGACACTGAAGCTTTCTTT. The full variable domain, in which reference TRBV19 and TRBJ1-1 provide the parts outside the CDR3, is DGGITQSPKYLFRKEGQNVTLSCEQNLNHDAMYWYRQDPGQGLRLIYYSQIVNDFQKGDIAEGYSVSREKKESFPLTVTSAQKNPTAFYLCASRDRDTEAFFGQGTRLTVV.

This rearrangement joins TRBV6-6 to TRBJ2-2, with 7 bases fitting TRBD1. Germline-derived CDR1 and CDR2 are MNHNY and SVGAGI (reference sequence). The CDR3 is made up of 16 amino acids. Trimming at V came to 0 bases and at J to 6 bases, leaving 7 bases not matched to a gene. The CDR3 is CASSYSGRGIAGELFF. The CDR3 DNA follows: TGTGCCAGCAGTTACTCCGGCAGGGGGATTGCCGGGGAGCTGTTTTTT.

A single count supports this clone. This CDR3 is CATSRDRAENTGELFF. The CDR3 DNA is TGTGCCACCAGCAGAGACAGGGCGGAGAACACCGGGGAGCTGTTTTTT. The V and J genes are TRBV15 and TRBJ2-2, with D tentatively TRBD1 (5 bases). CDR3 length: 16 residues. Trimming removed 0 bases at V and 1 base at J, with 9 bases between. Germline-derived CDR1 and CDR2 are LNHNV and YYDKDF (reference sequence).

The chain employs TRBV5-1 and TRBJ2-3; D gene unclear. V shed 4 bases and J shed 3 bases, with 3 bases lying between them. The CDR3 runs 11 residues. Per the germline V gene, CDR1 is SGHRS and CDR2 is YFSETQ. CDR3 DNA sequence: TGCGCCAGCAGCCTGACAGATACGCAGTATTTT. This encodes CASSLTDTQYF.

In this sample, this clone turned up a few times. J is TRBJ2-3 and V is TRBV19, with a weak D call TRBD2 (5 bases). The CDR3 has 17 residues. The V end lost 5 bases, the J end lost 0 bases, and 18 bases lay between the germline ends. Germline V CDR1 and CDR2: LNHDA, SQIVND (reference sequence). The DNA of the CDR3 is TGTGCCAGTAGTTCACGTGGAGGTCCAACTAGCACAGATACGCAGTATTTT. Protein product: CASSSRGGPTSTDTQYF.

The chain employs TRBV5-1 and TRBJ2-1; 12 bases are shared with TRBD2. The V segment lost 4 bases and the J segment 7 bases; nucleotides outside the gene matches: 9. The CDR3 extends over 16 amino acids. Per the germline V gene, CDR1 is SGHRS and CDR2 is YFSETQ. The CDR3 loop is CASSPLGLAGINEQFF. The DNA of the CDR3 is TGCGCCAGCAGCCCCTTGGGACTAGCGGGCATAAATGAGCAGTTCTTC.

There are a few counts of this clone. V is TRBV11-3 and J is TRBJ2-7, with D tentatively TRBD1 (5 bases). Looked up from germline, CDR1 is SGHNT and CDR2 is YENEEA. Trimming took off 2 bases at V and 4 bases at J, with 15 bases between the two ends. This CDR3 is built from 15 residues. The CDR3 sequence is CASSLLPRRGYEQYF. CDR3 bases: TGTGCCAGCAGCTTACTTCCCAGAAGGGGTTACGAGCAGTACTTC.

V usage is TRBV7-6 and J usage is TRBJ2-3, with TRBD2 matching 10 bases. The CDR3 extends over 17 amino acids. Looked up from germline, CDR1 is SGHVS and CDR2 is FNYEAQ. The J segment lost 3 bases and the V segment lost 2 bases, leaving 8 bases of the junction unmatched. CDR3 in DNA: TGTGCCAGCAGCTTACCGCTAGCGGGAGCAAGGACAGATACGCAGTATTTT. This codes for CASSLPLAGARTDTQYF.

This chain links TRBV15 with TRBJ2-1; 9 nucleotides match TRBD2. Germline CDR1 and CDR2: LNHNV and YYDKDF (reference sequence). CDR3 length: 17 amino acids. Germline trimming cut 0 bases from V and 1 base from J; bases unmatched to any gene: 4. The CDR3 DNA follows: TGTGCCACCAGCAGAGAGGGTAGCGGGGGTTCCTACAATGAGCAGTTCTTC. Translated: CATSREGSGGSYNEQFF.

The gene calls are TRBV5-4 and TRBJ2-1; D is ambiguous. Germline values: CDR1 SGHNT, CDR2 YYREEE (reference sequence). The CDR3 loop spans 15 amino acids. Deletions cut 2 bases from V and 5 bases from J, with 14 bases between. DNA of the CDR3: TGTGCCAGCAGCTTACGGGTGCTTAAGAACAATGAGCAGTTCTTC. This encodes CASSLRVLKNNEQFF.

This chain connects TRBV5-1 to TRBJ1-4; D is perhaps TRBD1 (5 bases). The CDR3 length is 14 residues. V lost 7 bases and J 1 base, leaving 11 bases between the germline ends. The germline gives CDR1 SGHRS, CDR2 YFSETQ. In nucleotides, the CDR3 is TGCGCCAGCGGCGGGGGACTAACTAATGAAAAACTGTTTTTT. It codes for CASGGGLTNEKLFF.